The sequence of this TCR beta chain was determined in a study of blood T cells in healthy people across ages. Findings and caveats of the study: Shifts in expanded clonotypes may have been confounded by donor CMV status, which was unknown.

Trimming left V 0 bases short and J 2 bases short, with 17 bases between. This CDR3 is built from 16 residues. CDR1 DFQATT and CDR2 SNEGSKA come from the germline V gene (reference sequence). The second PCR ran 7 to 11 cycles with a sample-barcoded 5' primer and J-beta primers. At least 2.5 million CDR3-containing paired-end reads were obtained per sample. TCRdb ran MiXCR on the 5' RACE reads and lists one entry per CDR3 protein. The sample yields approximately 800,000 distinct CDR3 sequences, 58% seen once. Concerning this clonotype: Its antigen remains unidentified.

Sample: blood. The sequence was collected from a man aged 25-45 years in good health. The gene calls are TRBV20-1 and TRBJ2-7; a weak D match, TRBD2 (6 bases). CDR3 nucleotide sequence: TGCAGTGCTAGAGATCTGGAGGGGTGGAGGACCTACGAGCAGTACTTC. This translates into CSARDLEGWRTYEQYF.